This T cell receptor beta chain was documented in a study of T cell changes during pregnancy in multiple sclerosis. Germline CDR1 and CDR2: GTSNPN and SVGIG (reference sequence). The CDR3 consists of 15 residues. V shed 3 bases and J 3 bases; nucleotides not matched to a gene: 6. Assay used: immunoSEQ multiplex PCR; TCRdb lists only in-frame clones, some missing. The sample lists about 40,000 clones, roughly 91% occurring once. The sequencing here drew on CD4+ T cells from peripheral blood mononuclear cells, taken in the third trimester of pregnancy. This rearrangement joins TRBV30 to TRBJ2-2, with 8 bases that match TRBD2. This TCR was recovered from a female donor with multiple sclerosis, enrolled in a pregnancy study. For the CDR3, the DNA is TGTGCCTGGAGGAACGGGGGGGCGTACACCGGGGAGCTGTTTTTT. Translation gives CAWRNGGAYTGELFF. The variable domain in full, with the rest retrieved from reference TRBV30 and TRBJ2-2, is SQTIHQWPATLVQPVGSPLSLECTVEGTSNPNLYWYRQAAGRGLQLLFYSVGIGQISSEVPQNLSASRPQDRQFILSSKKLLLSDSGFYLCAWRNGGAYTGELFFGEGSRLTVL.